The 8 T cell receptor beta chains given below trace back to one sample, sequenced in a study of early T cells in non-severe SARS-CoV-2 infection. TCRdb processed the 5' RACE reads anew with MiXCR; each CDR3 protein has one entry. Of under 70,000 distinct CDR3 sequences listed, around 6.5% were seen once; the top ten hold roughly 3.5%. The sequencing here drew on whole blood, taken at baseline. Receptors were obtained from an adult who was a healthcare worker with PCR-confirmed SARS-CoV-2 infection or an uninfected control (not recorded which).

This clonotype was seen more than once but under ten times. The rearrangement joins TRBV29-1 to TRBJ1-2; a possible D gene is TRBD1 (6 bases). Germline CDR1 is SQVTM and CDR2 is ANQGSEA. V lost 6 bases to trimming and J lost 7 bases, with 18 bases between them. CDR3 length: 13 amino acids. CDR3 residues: CSVKQGVLRGYTF. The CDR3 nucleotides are TGCAGCGTCAAACAGGGTGTTCTACGTGGCTACACCTTC.

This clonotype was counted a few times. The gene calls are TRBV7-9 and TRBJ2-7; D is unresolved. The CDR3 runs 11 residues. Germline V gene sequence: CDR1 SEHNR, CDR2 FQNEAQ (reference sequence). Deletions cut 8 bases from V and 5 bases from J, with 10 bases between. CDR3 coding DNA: TGTGCCAGCGCCCGGGTAGACGAGCAGTACTTC. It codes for CASARVDEQYF. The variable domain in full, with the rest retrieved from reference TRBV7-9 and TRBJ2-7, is DTGVSQNPRHKITKRGQNVTFRCDPISEHNRLYWYRQTLGQGPEFLTYFQNEAQLEKSRLLSDRFSAERPKGSFSTLEIQRTEQGDSAMYLCASARVDEQYFGPGTRLTVT.

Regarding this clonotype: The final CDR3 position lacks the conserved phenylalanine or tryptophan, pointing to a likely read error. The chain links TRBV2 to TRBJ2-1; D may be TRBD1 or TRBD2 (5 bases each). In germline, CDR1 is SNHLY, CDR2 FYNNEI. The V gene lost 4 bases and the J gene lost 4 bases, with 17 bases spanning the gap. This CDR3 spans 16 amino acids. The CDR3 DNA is TGTGCCAGCAGTGCTCCGGGACGTCGGAATTACAATGAGCAGTTCCTC. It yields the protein CASSAPGRRNYNEQFL.

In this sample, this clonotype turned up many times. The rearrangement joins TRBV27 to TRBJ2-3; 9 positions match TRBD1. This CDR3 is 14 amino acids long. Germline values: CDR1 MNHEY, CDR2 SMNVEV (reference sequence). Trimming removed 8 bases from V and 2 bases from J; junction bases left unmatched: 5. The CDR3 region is CASAGTGPTDTQYF. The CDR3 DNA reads TGTGCCAGCGCGGGGACAGGGCCCACAGATACGCAGTATTTT.

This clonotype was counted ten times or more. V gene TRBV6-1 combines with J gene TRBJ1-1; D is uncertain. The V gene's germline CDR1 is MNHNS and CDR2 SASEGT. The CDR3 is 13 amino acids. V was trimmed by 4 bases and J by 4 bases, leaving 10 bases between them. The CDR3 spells CASSAAPGTEAFF. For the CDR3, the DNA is TGTGCCAGCAGTGCGGCCCCGGGCACTGAAGCTTTCTTT.

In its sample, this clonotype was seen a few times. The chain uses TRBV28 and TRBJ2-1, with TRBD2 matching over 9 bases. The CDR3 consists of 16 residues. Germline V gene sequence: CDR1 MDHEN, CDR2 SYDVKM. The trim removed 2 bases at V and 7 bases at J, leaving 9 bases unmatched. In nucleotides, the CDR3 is TGTGCCAGCAGTTTAGGTGGCGCGGGAGGGCGTAATGAGCAGTTCTTC. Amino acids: CASSLGGAGGRNEQFF.

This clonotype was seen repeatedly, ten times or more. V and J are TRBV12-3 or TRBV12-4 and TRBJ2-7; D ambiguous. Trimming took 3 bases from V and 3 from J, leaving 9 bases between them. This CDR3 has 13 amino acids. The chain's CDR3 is CASSFGQIYEQYF. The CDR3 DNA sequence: TGTGCCAGCAGTTTCGGGCAGATCTACGAGCAGTACTTC.

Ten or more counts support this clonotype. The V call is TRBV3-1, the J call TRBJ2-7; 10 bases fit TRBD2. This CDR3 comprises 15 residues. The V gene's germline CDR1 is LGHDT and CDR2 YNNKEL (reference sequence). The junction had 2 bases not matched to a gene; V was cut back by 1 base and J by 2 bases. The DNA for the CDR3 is TGTGCCAGCAGCCAAGGTGGGACTAGCGCCTACGAGCAGTACTTC. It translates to CASSQGGTSAYEQYF.